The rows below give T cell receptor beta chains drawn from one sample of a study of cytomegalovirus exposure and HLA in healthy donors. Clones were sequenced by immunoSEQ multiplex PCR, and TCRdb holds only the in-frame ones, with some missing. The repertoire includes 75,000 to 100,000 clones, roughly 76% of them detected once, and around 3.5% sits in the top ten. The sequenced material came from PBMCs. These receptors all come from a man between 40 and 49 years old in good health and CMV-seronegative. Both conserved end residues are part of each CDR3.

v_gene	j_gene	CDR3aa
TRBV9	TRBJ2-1	CASSVAGGLVTLQFF
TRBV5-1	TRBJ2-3	CASSLVTSTDTQYF
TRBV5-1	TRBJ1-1	CASSLHSLNTEAFF
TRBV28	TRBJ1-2	CASSPRGAAYGYTF
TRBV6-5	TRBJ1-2	CASSYVQGLGGYTF
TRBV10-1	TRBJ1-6	CASTRQGALYNSPLHF
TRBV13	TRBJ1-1	CASSLRAGYTEAFF
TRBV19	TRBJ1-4	CASSSPGYRALNEKLFF
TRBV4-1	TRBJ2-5	CASSHRTRGGETQYF
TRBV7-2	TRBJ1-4	CASSYSGQGNEKLFF
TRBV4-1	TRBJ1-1	CASSQERVRDTEAFF
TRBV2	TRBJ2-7	CASSGGRGLYEQYF
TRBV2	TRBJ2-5	CARGSGGAEETQYF
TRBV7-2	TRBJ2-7	CASSPLDISYEQYF
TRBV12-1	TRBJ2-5	CASRMPNKRALRETQYF
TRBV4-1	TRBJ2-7	CASSQRPEFHEQYF
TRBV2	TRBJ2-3	CASMPSGGAVAQYF
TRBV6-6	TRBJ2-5	CASSSGTGQETQYF
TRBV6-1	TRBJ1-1	CASSDPPGGWSNTEAFF
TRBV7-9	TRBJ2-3	CSSSLAGGDTQYF
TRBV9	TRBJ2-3	CASRATDYSSTDTQYF
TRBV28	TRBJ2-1	CASIGESAYSYNEQFF
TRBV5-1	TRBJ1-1	CASSFSLTGDTEAFF
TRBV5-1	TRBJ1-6	CASSTGQGNSPLHF
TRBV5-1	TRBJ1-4	CASSRPKERVKLFF
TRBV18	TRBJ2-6	CASSPTRGANVLTF
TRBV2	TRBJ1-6	CASRAGTGNSPLHF
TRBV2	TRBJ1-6	CASTDSRSSYNSPLHF
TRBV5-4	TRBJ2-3	CASSFGGGGTTDTQYF
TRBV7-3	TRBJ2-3	CASSIGPMGGGKDTQYF
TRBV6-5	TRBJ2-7	CASRTGASHEQYF
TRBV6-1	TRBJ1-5	CASSEPSRGSNQPQHF
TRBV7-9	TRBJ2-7	CASSLAIYSYEQYF
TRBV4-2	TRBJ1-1	CASSRGTDEGAFF
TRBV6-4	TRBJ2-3	CASSKTGGGTDTQYF
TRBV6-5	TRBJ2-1	CASSPRSLIGEQFF
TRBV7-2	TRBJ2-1	CASSQLRGPYNEQFF
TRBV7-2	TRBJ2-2	CASSPTSGANTGELFF
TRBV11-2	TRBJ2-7	CASRHGGGASYEQYF
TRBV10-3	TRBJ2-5	CAISDPVEWSGQETQYF
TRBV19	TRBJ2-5	CASSIQDRVETQYF
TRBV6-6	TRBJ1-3	CASNGQGVPGNTIYF
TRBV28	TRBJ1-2	CASSAGQGIHGYTF
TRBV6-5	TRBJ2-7	CASSNPTSGEGEQYF
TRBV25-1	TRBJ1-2	CASSEGLGGWYTF
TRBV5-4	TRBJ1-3	CASSPTGGAGNTIYF
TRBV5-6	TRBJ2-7	CASSWDRTYEQYF
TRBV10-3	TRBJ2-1	CAISPSTNNEQFF
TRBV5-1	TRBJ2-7	CASSWGEEQYF
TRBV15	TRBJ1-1	CATRVGRGSTEAFF
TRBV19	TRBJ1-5	CASTGVKQPQHF
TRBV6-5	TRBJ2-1	CASSSLAGAYNEQFF